Listed here are 4 T cell receptor beta chains from one sample, sequenced in a study of shared clonotypes between healthy human individuals. In the naive CD8 group, cells lacked CD45RO and were positively selected for CCR7, so terminally differentiated effector memory CD45RA+ cells were left out. Profiled with immunoSEQ multiplex PCR; TCRdb holds only in-frame clones, not every one. The data show about 800,000 clones, with about 97% seen just once and over 0.2% held by the top ten. Sequencing was carried out using naive CD8+ T cells sorted from blood. The receptors stem from a man aged 25-45 years in good health.

This clone was seen just once. V and J are TRBV18 and TRBJ2-7; 10 bases agree with TRBD2. V lost 4 bases, J lost 4 bases, and 7 bases stayed unmatched. The germline V gene encodes CDR1 KGHSH and CDR2 LQKENI. This CDR3 is 15 amino acids long. The CDR3 reads CASSRLASGSYEQYF. CDR3 nucleotide sequence: TGTGCCAGCTCACGCCTTGCTAGCGGGAGTTACGAGCAGTACTTC.

The chain recombines TRBV18 with TRBJ1-1; no clear D gene. CDR1 is KGHSH and CDR2 is LQKENI in the germline V gene. The CDR3 totals 17 residues. V was shortened by 2 bases and J by 0 bases, with 16 bases between the two germline ends. CDR3 region: CASSPISGENMNTEAFF. In nucleotides, the CDR3 is TGTGCCAGCTCACCAATCTCAGGAGAAAACATGAACACTGAAGCTTTCTTT.

The gene calls are TRBV28 and TRBJ1-5; 9 bases map to TRBD1. The CDR3 runs to 14 residues. The germline V gene encodes CDR1 MDHEN and CDR2 SYDVKM. Trimming at V came to 10 bases and at J to 7 bases, leaving 11 bases not matched to a gene. As DNA, the CDR3 is TGTGCCACCGTCGACAGGGGGGAATGGCAGCCCCAGCATTTT. Amino acid sequence: CATVDRGEWQPQHF.

This chain links TRBV14 with TRBJ2-6; D tentatively fits TRBD1 or TRBD2 (6 bases each). The CDR3 totals 18 residues. CDR1 SGHDN and CDR2 FVKESK come from the germline V gene. The V end was cut by 0 bases, the J end by 0 bases, with 12 bases between. CDR3 residues: CASSQESGANSGANVLTF. The CDR3 DNA reads as TGTGCCAGCAGCCAAGAGTCGGGGGCCAACTCTGGGGCCAACGTCCTGACTTTC.